These T cell receptor beta chains were read from a single sample in a study of blood T cell repertoires in COVID-19. Method: immunoSEQ multiplex PCR; TCRdb's copy keeps in-frame clones and lacks some. Of roughly 120,000 clones listed, roughly 70% are singletons. The sample taken for sequencing was peripheral blood. These receptors originate from a human donor with acute or convalescent COVID-19. The donor label of this sample is uncertain. Each CDR3 is given with its conserved first and last residue. D genes are given only for firm matches. The size entry is marked missing in some rows and otherwise reads once, few, many or a size class.

v_call: TRBV18
clone_size: -
d_call: -
j_call: TRBJ2-2
cdr3_nt: TGTGCCAGCTCACCTGACAATACCGGGGAGCTGTTTTTT
cdr3_aa: CASSPDNTGELFF

v_call: TRBV18
clone_size: few
d_call: -
j_call: TRBJ1-2
cdr3_nt: TGTGCCAGCTCACCAACAGAAGAATATGGCTACACCTTC
cdr3_aa: CASSPTEEYGYTF

v_call: TRBV18
clone_size: -
d_call: -
j_call: TRBJ2-5
cdr3_nt: TGTGCCAGCTCTCAACAGACTAAAGAGACCCAGTACTTC
cdr3_aa: CASSQQTKETQYF

v_call: TRBV24-1
clone_size: -
d_call: TRBD2
j_call: TRBJ2-3
cdr3_nt: TGTGCCACCAGCGGGGGGGCGGCAGATACGCAGTATTTT
cdr3_aa: CATSGGAADTQYF

v_call: TRBV7-9
clone_size: many
d_call: -
j_call: TRBJ2-5
cdr3_nt: TGTGCCACCCAATCCAGTTCGGGACTCTTAATCAGGGAGACCCAGTACTTC
cdr3_aa: CATQSSSGLLIRETQYF

v_call: TRBV11-2
clone_size: few
d_call: -
j_call: TRBJ2-7
cdr3_nt: TGTGCCAGCAGCGTCGAACGGGGGACCTACGAGCAGTACTTC
cdr3_aa: CASSVERGTYEQYF

v_call: TRBV5-1
clone_size: -
d_call: -
j_call: TRBJ1-3
cdr3_nt: TGCGCCAGCAGCCCTTCAGGGGCGCTCTCTGGAAACACCATATATTTT
cdr3_aa: CASSPSGALSGNTIYF

v_call: TRBV14
clone_size: few
d_call: TRBD2
j_call: TRBJ2-2
cdr3_nt: TGTGCCAGCAGTGAGCTAGCGGGGTTCGGGGAGCTGTTTTTT
cdr3_aa: CASSELAGFGELFF

v_call: TRBV27
clone_size: few
d_call: TRBD1
j_call: TRBJ1-6
cdr3_nt: TGTGCCAGCAGACCGGACAGGGGTTCGGAGTGGTCCTATAATTCACCCCTCCACTTT
cdr3_aa: CASRPDRGSEWSYNSPLHF

v_call: TRBV5-4
clone_size: few
d_call: TRBD1
j_call: TRBJ1-2
cdr3_nt: TGTGCCAGCAGCGTTGGACAGGGGTCTCTTTATGGCTACACCTTC
cdr3_aa: CASSVGQGSLYGYTF

v_call: TRBV5-8
clone_size: -
d_call: -
j_call: TRBJ2-7
cdr3_nt: TGTGCCAGCAGCAAGCAGGGGGGCTCCTACGAGCAGTACTTC
cdr3_aa: CASSKQGGSYEQYF

v_call: TRBV30
clone_size: many
d_call: -
j_call: TRBJ2-2
cdr3_nt: TGTGCCTCCCGGGGACAAACGAACACCGGGGAGCTGTTTTTT
cdr3_aa: CASRGQTNTGELFF

v_call: TRBV18
clone_size: once
d_call: TRBD1
j_call: TRBJ1-4
cdr3_nt: TGTGCCAGCTCATGGGACAGGGAAAGTGAAAAACTGTTTTTT
cdr3_aa: CASSWDRESEKLFF

v_call: TRBV9
clone_size: -
d_call: TRBD2
j_call: TRBJ2-3
cdr3_nt: TGTGCCAGCAGCGTAGCTAGCGGGCCCTCAGATACGCAGTATTTT
cdr3_aa: CASSVASGPSDTQYF